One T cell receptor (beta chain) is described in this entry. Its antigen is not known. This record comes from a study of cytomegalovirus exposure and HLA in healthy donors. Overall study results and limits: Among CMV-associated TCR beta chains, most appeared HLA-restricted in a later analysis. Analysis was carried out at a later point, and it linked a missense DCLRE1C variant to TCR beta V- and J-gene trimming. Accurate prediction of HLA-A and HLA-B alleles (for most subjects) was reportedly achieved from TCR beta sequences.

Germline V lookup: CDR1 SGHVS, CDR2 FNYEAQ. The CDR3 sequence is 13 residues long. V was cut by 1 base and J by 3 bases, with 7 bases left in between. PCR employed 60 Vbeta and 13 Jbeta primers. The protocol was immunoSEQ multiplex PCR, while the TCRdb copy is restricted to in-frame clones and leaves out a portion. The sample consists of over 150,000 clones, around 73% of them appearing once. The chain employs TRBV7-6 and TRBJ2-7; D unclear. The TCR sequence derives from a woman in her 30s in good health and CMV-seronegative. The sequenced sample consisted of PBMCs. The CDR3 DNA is TGTGCCAGCAGCTTAGGAACCGGCTACGAGCAGTACTTC. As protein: CASSLGTGYEQYF.